The next 31 T cell receptor beta chains were all read from a single sample in a study of cytomegalovirus exposure and HLA in healthy donors. Primers: 60 Vbeta forward and 13 Jbeta reverse. Libraries were prepared by immunoSEQ multiplex PCR; TCRdb keeps only in-frame clonotypes and omits some of them. The sample holds about 140,000 clones, 60% to 80% seen once. Source material: PBMCs. The source is a man aged 35 to 55 in good health and CMV-seronegative.

The CDR3: CASSYPDPQGEAFF. The CDR3 DNA reads as TGTGCCAGCAGTTACCCTGACCCCCAGGGTGAAGCTTTCTTT. The chain uses TRBV6-5 and TRBJ1-1; TRBD1 might be the D (5 bases). The CDR3 has 14 residues. Trimming stripped 2 bases from V and 7 bases from J, with 14 bases between. Germline assignment: CDR1 MNHEY and CDR2 SVGAGI.

The V gene is TRBV19, the J gene TRBJ2-3; 10 positions agree with TRBD2. Trimming cost V 6 bases and J 4 bases; bases outside gene matches: 4. Looked up from germline, CDR1 is LNHDA and CDR2 is SQIVND (reference sequence). This CDR3 contains 14 residues. The CDR3 DNA reads as TGTGCCAGTAGGGAACTAGCGGGGCCAGATACGCAGTATTTT. It is translated as CASRELAGPDTQYF.

The chain couples TRBV7-2 to TRBJ2-4; maybe TRBD1 (6 bases). The germline CDR1 and CDR2 sequences are SGHTA and FQGNSA. V lost 2 bases and J 7 bases, leaving 12 bases between the germline ends. The CDR3 is 14 amino acids. CDR3 sequence (DNA): TGTGCCAGCAGCTTATTGGCAGGGGTGAACATTCAGTACTTC. The encoded protein is CASSLLAGVNIQYF.

This chain joins TRBV11-2 and TRBJ2-4; 11 bases are shared with TRBD2. Trimming cost V 5 bases and J 4 bases; bases outside gene matches: 13. The CDR3 consists of 18 residues. Per germline, CDR1 SGHAT and CDR2 FQNNGV. CDR3 DNA: TGTGCCAGCAGCCCCACCCGCCGACTAGCGGGGCAGAAAAACATTCAGTACTTC. It is translated as CASSPTRRLAGQKNIQYF. Based on the CDR3 plus reference TRBV11-2 and TRBJ2-4, the full variable domain is EAGVAQSPRYKIIEKRQSVAFWCNPISGHATLYWYQQILGQGPKLLIQFQNNGVVDDSQLPKDRFSAERLKGVDSTLKIQPAKLEDSAVYLCASSPTRRLAGQKNIQYFGAGTRLSVL.

CDR3 DNA: TGTGCCAGTAGTATAGGCATACAGGGCTACGAGCAGTACTTC. The encoded protein is CASSIGIQGYEQYF. The chain links TRBV19 to TRBJ2-7, with a tentative D call TRBD1 (6 bases). This CDR3 region has 14 residues. V was trimmed by 1 base and J by 3 bases, leaving 10 bases between them. The germline gives CDR1 LNHDA, CDR2 SQIVND (reference sequence).

The rearrangement links TRBV7-3 to TRBJ2-3; 9 bases align to TRBD2. This CDR3 contains 16 residues. Germline CDR1 is SGHTA and CDR2 is FQGTGA. J lost 2 bases, V lost 2 bases, and 5 bases had no gene match. The DNA of the CDR3 is TGTGCCAGCAGCTTAGCCCCGGGACTAGCCACAGATACGCAGTATTTT. Its protein product is CASSLAPGLATDTQYF.

The chain links TRBV7-3 to TRBJ1-1; D is undetermined. Germline loops: CDR1 SGHTA, CDR2 FQGTGA. V was pared by 1 base and J by 4 bases, with 7 bases between. There are 13 residues in the CDR3. The CDR3 here is CASSLSDSTEAFF. DNA for the CDR3: TGTGCCAGCAGCTTAAGCGATAGCACTGAAGCTTTCTTT.

The gene calls are TRBV11-2 and TRBJ2-7; D gene unclear. Germline V CDR1 and CDR2: SGHAT, FQNNGV. The CDR3 contains 14 residues. Trimming cost V 2 bases and J 0 bases, with 8 bases left between them. In nucleotides, the CDR3 is TGTGCCAGCAGCTTATTTAGTTTCTCCTACGAGCAGTACTTC. This gives the protein CASSLFSFSYEQYF.

V gene TRBV5-4 combines with J gene TRBJ1-2; the match to TRBD1 covers 9 bases. This CDR3 has 13 amino acids. Germline CDR1 is SGHNT and CDR2 is YYREEE (reference sequence). The V segment lost 1 base and the J segment 6 bases; nucleotides outside the gene matches: 1. DNA for the CDR3: TGTGCCAGCAGCTTGACAGGGGGCCATGGCTACACCTTC. It codes for CASSLTGGHGYTF.

This clone turned up a few times. The chain joins TRBV7-9 to TRBJ1-1, with 9 bases fitting TRBD1. The J segment lost 4 bases and the V segment lost 5 bases, leaving 5 bases of the junction unmatched. The CDR3 has 14 amino acids. Germline V CDR1 and CDR2: SEHNR, FQNEAQ (reference sequence). CDR3 DNA: TGTGCCAGCAGCACCCAGACAGGGGGCACTGAAGCTTTCTTT. Its protein product is CASSTQTGGTEAFF.

This clone was detected only a few times. The chain is built from TRBV2 and TRBJ2-7, with 7 bases that match TRBD1. The CDR3 is 13 residues long. J was trimmed by 6 bases and V by 2 bases; bases with no gene match: 4. Germline lookup yields CDR1 SNHLY and CDR2 FYNNEI. The CDR3 DNA is TGTGCCAGCAGTGAAAGACAGGGTTCCGAGCAGTACTTC. Its translation is CASSERQGSEQYF.

The chain combines TRBV7-2 with TRBJ2-7; TRBD1 is a possible D gene (6 bases). This CDR3 comprises 14 residues. Germline CDR1 and CDR2: SGHTA and FQGNSA. V was cut by 5 bases and J by 1 base, with 12 bases left in between. For the CDR3, the DNA is TGTGCCAGCAGCCGGATACAGGGATCCTACGAGCAGTACTTC. It is translated as CASSRIQGSYEQYF. The variable domain in full, completed from reference TRBV7-2 and TRBJ2-7, reads GAGVSQSPSNKVTEKGKDVELRCDPISGHTALYWYRQSLGQGLEFLIYFQGNSAPDKSGLPSDRFSAERTGGSVSTLTIQRTQQEDSAVYLCASSRIQGSYEQYFGPGTRLTVT.

On this clone: This CDR3 is also generated by other DNA sequences in the sample. The V gene is TRBV6-6, the J gene TRBJ1-5; possible D gene TRBD1, 5 bases. The germline gives CDR1 MNHNY, CDR2 SVGAGI (reference sequence). The CDR3 runs 16 residues. Between the trimmed V and J ends, which lost 6 bases and 1 base, there was a span of 16 bases. The CDR3 reads CASSKDNSKSNQPQHF. CDR3 DNA sequence: TGTGCCAGCAGCAAGGACAACAGCAAAAGCAATCAGCCCCAGCATTTT.

The rearrangement uses TRBV13 and TRBJ2-3, with D perhaps matching TRBD1 (7 bases). The CDR3 loop spans 17 amino acids. V was pared by 2 bases and J by 6 bases, with 21 bases between. Per germline, CDR1 PRHDT and CDR2 FYEKMQ (reference sequence). CDR3 nucleotide sequence: TGTGCCAGCAGCTTACTCCCTACAGGGGAGGAGGAGGATACGCAGTATTTT. This translates into CASSLLPTGEEEDTQYF.

V gene TRBV19 combines with J gene TRBJ1-1, with TRBD1 matching over 7 bases. Looked up from germline, CDR1 is LNHDA and CDR2 is SQIVND (reference sequence). V lost 5 bases to trimming and J lost 3 bases; unmatched junction nucleotides: 6. The CDR3 is 14 amino acids. CDR3 loop: CASSWEQGYTEAFF. Written as DNA, the CDR3 is TGTGCCAGTAGTTGGGAACAGGGGTACACTGAAGCTTTCTTT.

V gene TRBV5-6 combines with J gene TRBJ1-4, with D uncertain. There are 14 residues in the CDR3. Germline-derived CDR1 and CDR2 are SGHDT and YYEEEE. V lost 4 bases and J 1 base, leaving 8 bases between the germline ends. CDR3 nucleotides: TGTGCCAGCAGCCGCCGGGTAACTAATGAAAAACTGTTTTTT. Translated: CASSRRVTNEKLFF.

The chain combines TRBV28 with TRBJ2-3; no clear D gene. The V and J ends lost 3 bases and 2 bases respectively, with 12 bases between them. The germline gives CDR1 MDHEN, CDR2 SYDVKM. This CDR3 is built from 15 residues. CDR3 bases: TGTGCCAGCAGTTTTTTACAGCAAGCCACAGATACGCAGTATTTT. Protein product: CASSFLQQATDTQYF.

CDR3 in DNA: TGTGCCAGCAGTGTTGGACAGAGCTACGAGCAGTACTTC. Amino acid sequence: CASSVGQSYEQYF. The gene calls are TRBV2 and TRBJ2-7; D might be TRBD1 (6 bases). V gave up 4 bases and J gave up 3 bases, with 10 bases separating them. The CDR3 is 13 residues long. Germline V gene sequence: CDR1 SNHLY, CDR2 FYNNEI. The complete variable domain, with remaining parts taken from reference TRBV2 and TRBJ2-7, reads EPEVTQTPSHQVTQMGQEVILRCVPISNHLYFYWYRQILGQKVEFLVSFYNNEISEKSEIFDDQFSVERPDGSNFTLKIRSTKLEDSAMYFCASSVGQSYEQYFGPGTRLTVT.

The chain recombines TRBV15 with TRBJ1-2, with TRBD1 identical over 7 bases. V lost 0 bases, J lost 5 bases, and 6 bases stayed unmatched. This CDR3 has 15 amino acids. The germline gives CDR1 LNHNV, CDR2 YYDKDF (reference sequence). Here the CDR3 DNA reads TGTGCCACCAGCAGAGAGAGGGGGCAGGCTTATGGCTACACCTTC. Protein sequence: CATSRERGQAYGYTF.

V usage is TRBV7-2 and J usage is TRBJ1-4; D remains ambiguous. V lost 5 bases and J 4 bases, leaving 14 bases between the germline ends. Germline CDR1 SGHTA, CDR2 FQGNSA. The CDR3 runs to 15 residues. DNA of the CDR3: TGTGCCAGCAGCATGAGCGGGGAACGTAATGAAAAACTGTTTTTT. Protein: CASSMSGERNEKLFF.

V usage is TRBV6-1 and J usage is TRBJ2-1; 7 nucleotides agree with TRBD1. Unmatched junction bases numbered 4, after V lost 6 bases and J lost 8 bases. The CDR3 consists of 12 residues. The germline gives CDR1 MNHNS, CDR2 SASEGT. CDR3 bases: TGTGCCAGCAGCCTTACAGGGGATGAGCAGTTCTTC. Residues: CASSLTGDEQFF.

This sequence joins TRBV7-9 and TRBJ2-1; TRBD1 matches at 8 bases. V shed 5 bases, J shed 6 bases, and the junction held 3 bases outside the gene matches. The CDR3 is made up of 13 amino acids. Germline V CDR1 and CDR2: SEHNR, FQNEAQ (reference sequence). The CDR3 spells CASSQDRVNEQFF. In DNA form, the CDR3 reads TGTGCCAGCAGCCAGGACAGGGTCAATGAGCAGTTCTTC.

The rearrangement joins TRBV10-3 to TRBJ2-5, with TRBD2 identical over 12 bases. Looked up from germline, CDR1 is ENHRY and CDR2 is SYGVKD. The CDR3 totals 16 residues. The V and J ends lost 0 bases and 9 bases, in that order; junction bases with no gene match: 8. The CDR3 here is CAISESSSGGATSQYF. The CDR3 bases are TGTGCCATCAGTGAGTCATCTAGCGGGGGGGCGACGTCCCAGTACTTC.

This sequence joins TRBV5-1 and TRBJ2-7, with D possibly matching TRBD2 (5 bases). Germline CDR1 SGHRS, CDR2 YFSETQ. This CDR3 is built from 13 residues. V was clipped by 0 bases and J by 6 bases, with 10 bases between them. The CDR3 protein is CASSLASSPEQYF. The CDR3 bases are TGCGCCAGCAGCTTGGCTTCTAGCCCCGAGCAGTACTTC.

The chain couples TRBV4-3 to TRBJ2-3; TRBD2 aligns across 12 bases. The V gene end was trimmed by 2 bases and the J gene end by 6 bases; junction bases not matched to a gene: 3. Germline CDR1 LGHNA, CDR2 YSLEER. The length of the CDR3 is 15 residues. The CDR3: CASSQLAGGGDTQYF. CDR3 DNA: TGCGCCAGCAGCCAACTAGCGGGGGGGGGTGATACGCAGTATTTT.

This sequence joins TRBV29-1 and TRBJ2-2, with a possible D match to TRBD1 (7 bases). CDR3 length: 15 amino acids. Germline CDR1 is SQVTM and CDR2 is ANQGSEA. The chain's CDR3 is CRPGRTGANTGELFF. DNA of the CDR3: TGCAGACCCGGGAGAACAGGGGCGAACACCGGGGAGCTGTTTTTT.

The chain has TRBV27 and TRBJ1-2, with D possibly being TRBD1 (5 bases). V was shortened by 3 bases and J by 8 bases, with 13 bases between the two germline ends. The CDR3 extends over 13 amino acids. Germline loops: CDR1 MNHEY, CDR2 SMNVEV (reference sequence). Here the CDR3 reads CASSFGRRGGYTF. The CDR3 DNA reads TGTGCCAGCAGTTTCGGGCGAAGGGGCGGCTACACCTTC.

The chain links TRBV27 to TRBJ2-1; 12 bases align to TRBD2. The J segment lost 6 bases and the V segment lost 6 bases, leaving 3 bases of the junction unmatched. Looked up from germline, CDR1 is MNHEY and CDR2 is SMNVEV (reference sequence). The CDR3 is 14 amino acids. CDR3 bases: TGTGCCAGCAGCATGACTAGCGGGGGCAATGAGCAGTTCTTC. It is translated as CASSMTSGGNEQFF.

The rearrangement uses TRBV9 and TRBJ2-1; 11 positions match TRBD2. The CDR3 is 14 amino acids. V shed 5 bases and J 7 bases; nucleotides not matched to a gene: 5. The germline V gene has CDR1 SGDLS and CDR2 YYNGEE. CDR3 DNA sequence: TGTGCCAGCAGTGCTAGCGGGGGGAGGAATGAGCAGTTCTTC. Amino acids: CASSASGGRNEQFF.

The V and J genes are TRBV21-1 and TRBJ2-6; TRBD1, the D gene given by the table, was not confirmed from the DNA. TRBV21-1 is classified as a pseudogene. This CDR3 is built from 19 residues. CDR3 sequence (DNA): TGTGCCAGCAGCAAAGTAATAAGGCAGGATCTCTCTGGGGCCAACGTCCTGACTTTC. Its translation is CASSKVIRQDLSGANVLTF.

This clone has a handful of counts. This sequence joins TRBV30 and TRBJ2-7; 10 nucleotides align to TRBD2. This CDR3 has 13 amino acids. V trimming: 6 bases; J trimming: 6 bases; junction bases outside the gene matches: 8. CDR1 is GTSNPN and CDR2 is SVGIG in the germline V gene (reference sequence). CDR3 loop: CACRTSGSSEQYF. CDR3 nucleotide sequence: TGTGCCTGCCGGACTAGCGGTAGCTCCGAGCAGTACTTC.